This T cell receptor beta chain was profiled in a study of blood T cell repertoires in COVID-19. Study information: Specimens from acute and convalescent COVID-19 originated in the United States, Italy and Spain. PBMCs, B-cell-depleted T cells, or T cells provided the cDNA or gDNA that made up the material.

Profiling relied on immunoSEQ multiplex PCR, and the TCRdb table lists in-frame clones only, not all of them. The sample yields roughly 520,000 clones, 88% seen once. Participant ages covered about 18 to 89 years across 20 to 30 US areas. Cohort allocation depended upon clinical history that participants reported. Unmatched junction bases numbered 10, after V lost 0 bases and J lost 3 bases. The CDR3 covers 17 residues. Germline V gene sequence: CDR1 SGHDT, CDR2 YYEEEE. The sample comprised PBMCs or T cells enriched from blood (not recorded which). The sequence derives from a woman in her thirties or forties who had recovered from COVID-19. This chain connects TRBV5-6 to TRBJ2-7; the match to TRBD2 covers 9 bases. Here the CDR3 DNA reads TGTGCCAGCAGCTTGGACCCGGCTAGCGGGGCCTTCTACGAGCAGTACTTC. Translating gives CASSLDPASGAFYEQYF.